These T cell receptor beta chains were read from a single sample in a study of T cell responses to AZD1222 COVID-19 vaccine. Generated by immunoSEQ multiplex PCR, the TCRdb table keeps only in-frame clones and is missing some. The sample has around 120,000 clones, less than 95% seen once. This specimen was peripheral blood, taken on day 0 of AZD1222 vaccination. Every receptor here comes from an adult in good health. Each CDR3 is given with its conserved first and last residue. A D gene is named only where the DNA matches it firmly. Size values are once, few and many counts, or a class for expanded clones, and some rows have none.

clone_size	v_call	j_call	d_call	cdr3_nt	cdr3_aa
NA	TRBV6-5	TRBJ1-1	NA	TGTGCCAGCAGTTACTCTAGAGTGGGGGACACTGAAGCTTTCTTT	CASSYSRVGDTEAFF
NA	TRBV14	TRBJ2-3	NA	TGTGCCAGCGCGGGGTGGGATACGCAGTATTTT	CASAGWDTQYF
NA	TRBV24-1	TRBJ1-5	NA	TGTGCCACCAGTGATTTGAATCAGCCCCAGCATTTT	CATSDLNQPQHF
NA	TRBV5-1	TRBJ2-3	NA	TGCGCCAGCAGCTTGCCCCACGGGAGCACAGATACGCAGTATTTT	CASSLPHGSTDTQYF
NA	TRBV2	TRBJ2-7	TRBD1	TGTGCCAGCAGGGCCCCCGCCGCAGGGGGCGAGCAGTACTTC	CASRAPAAGGEQYF
NA	TRBV5-1	TRBJ2-2	NA	TGCGCCAGCAGCTTAGGGGGGGCCGACACCGGGGAGCTGTTTTTT	CASSLGGADTGELFF
NA	TRBV27	TRBJ1-2	NA	TGTGCCAGCAGTCCCCACGTTATCAGAAACGGCTACACCTTC	CASSPHVIRNGYTF
NA	TRBV5-1	TRBJ2-7	TRBD1	TGCGCCAGCAGCTTGGCCACGCAGGGGGACCCCTACGAGCAGTACTTC	CASSLATQGDPYEQYF
few	TRBV15	TRBJ1-2	TRBD1	TGTGCCACCTCCGGGACAGAAATCGATTTCTATGGCTACACCTTC	CATSGTEIDFYGYTF
NA	TRBV29-1	TRBJ2-3	NA	TGCAGCGTCCTTCGGACAGCGAGCACAGATACGCAGTATTTT	CSVLRTASTDTQYF
NA	TRBV2	TRBJ2-1	TRBD2	TGTGCCAGCAGGCTAGCGGCTTACAATGAGCAGTTCTTC	CASRLAAYNEQFF
once	TRBV5-4	TRBJ2-7	NA	TGTGCCAGCACCCCCCCAGGCGGATCCTACGAGCAGTACTTC	CASTPPGGSYEQYF
NA	TRBV27	TRBJ2-1	TRBD1	TGTGCCAGCAGTAGAGGACAGGGCAATGAGCAGTTCTTC	CASSRGQGNEQFF
NA	TRBV5-1	TRBJ1-6	TRBD1	TGCGCCAGCAGCAGGGACAGAGATTCACCCCTCCACTTT	CASSRDRDSPLHF
NA	TRBV6-2/TRBV6-3	TRBJ2-7	NA	TGTGCCAGCAGTTCGCGAGACGAGCAGTACTTC	CASSSRDEQYF
once	TRBV5-1	TRBJ2-1	NA	TGCGCCAGCAGCTTAGGCGAATCCTACAATGAGCAGTTCTTC	CASSLGESYNEQFF
once	TRBV19	TRBJ1-2	NA	TGTGCCAGTAGCAAAGGCTCAGAAGCTTCCAACGCAGGTGGCTACACCTTC	CASSKGSEASNAGGYTF
NA	TRBV7-2	TRBJ2-2	NA	TGTGCCAGCACCCTGAGCCTAAGCGGGGAGCTGTTTTTT	CASTLSLSGELFF
NA	TRBV2	TRBJ2-3	NA	TGTGCCAGCAGTGATGGGGGGAGTAGCACAGATACGCAGTATTTT	CASSDGGSSTDTQYF
NA	TRBV19	TRBJ2-7	NA	TGTGCCAGTAGTATAGGCGACAGAAGATCTATCTACGAGCAGTACTTC	CASSIGDRRSIYEQYF
NA	TRBV27	TRBJ1-5	TRBD1	TGTGCCAGCAGTTCTAGGGGGCAGGGGCCCCAGCATTTT	CASSSRGQGPQHF
NA	TRBV9	TRBJ2-2	NA	TGTGCCAGCAGCGTCCAAGGGATGAACACCGGGGAGCTGTTTTTT	CASSVQGMNTGELFF
NA	TRBV19	TRBJ1-5	NA	TGTGCCAGTAGTATAACGGCGGCCCAACAGCCCCAGCATTTT	CASSITAAQQPQHF
few	TRBV2	TRBJ2-1	NA	TGTGCCAGCATGGCCGGGTACAATGAGCAGTTCTTC	CASMAGYNEQFF
NA	TRBV13	TRBJ1-6	NA	TGTGCCAGCAGCTTCGAACCGGGGAGGGACCTCCACTTT	CASSFEPGRDLHF
NA	TRBV19	TRBJ2-5	NA	TGTGCCAGTAGTTTCGGACCGGGAAGGACCCAGTACTTC	CASSFGPGRTQYF
NA	TRBV28	TRBJ2-2	NA	TGTGCCAGCAGTTTCTCCTCAGGCACCGGGGAGCTGTTTTTT	CASSFSSGTGELFF
NA	TRBV28	TRBJ1-1	TRBD1	TGTGCCAGCAGTTCAACAGGGGGCTACACTGAAGCTTTCTTT	CASSSTGGYTEAFF
once	TRBV20-1	TRBJ1-3	NA	TGCAGTGCTAGTGTCAACTCTGGAAACACCATATATTTT	CSASVNSGNTIYF
NA	TRBV15	TRBJ1-1	NA	TGTGCCACCAGCAGAGCCCGGGACATCTTTTCCGCGAACACTGAAGCTTTCTTT	CATSRARDIFSANTEAFF
NA	TRBV10-1	TRBJ1-4	NA	TGCGCCAGCAGTGGAGGAGTTGGAGAAAAACTGTTTTTT	CASSGGVGEKLFF
NA	TRBV5-1	TRBJ1-2	NA	TGCGCCAGCGGGGAAGCTAACTATGGCTACACCTTC	CASGEANYGYTF
few	TRBV18	TRBJ2-5	NA	TGTGCCACCAAGGACTACCAAGAGACCCAGTACTTC	CATKDYQETQYF
NA	TRBV28	TRBJ1-1	NA	TGTGCCAGCAACCCTCCGCGGGGGGGCCCAACCGACACTGAAGCTTTCTTT	CASNPPRGGPTDTEAFF
NA	TRBV27	TRBJ1-5	TRBD1	TGTGCCAGCAGTTTATCAGGGACAGGGGTTTATCAGCCCCAGCATTTT	CASSLSGTGVYQPQHF
NA	TRBV19	TRBJ1-2	NA	TGTGCCAGTAGTATAGATCCCGGGACCTATGGCTACACCTTC	CASSIDPGTYGYTF
NA	TRBV29-1	TRBJ2-1	NA	TGCAGCGTAACCCGGAATGAGCAGTTCTTC	CSVTRNEQFF
NA	TRBV11-2	TRBJ2-5	TRBD2	TGTGCCAGCAGTCGGGGGGAGGGACCCCGGGAGACCCAGTACTTC	CASSRGEGPRETQYF
once	TRBV28	TRBJ2-1	TRBD1	TGTGCCAGCAGTTTCAGGAGACAGGGGATCGGTGAGCAGTTCTTC	CASSFRRQGIGEQFF
NA	TRBV28	TRBJ2-2	NA	TGTGCCAGTGCCCCAGAGTACCCCACCGGGGAGCTGTTTTTT	CASAPEYPTGELFF
NA	TRBV27	TRBJ2-5	NA	TGTGCCAGCAGTCCGTCCCAGAGGGAGACCCAGTACTTC	CASSPSQRETQYF
NA	TRBV19	TRBJ2-4	TRBD2	TGTGCCAGTACCCCCACCGGGACTAGCGGGAGGACTCAGTACTTC	CASTPTGTSGRTQYF
NA	TRBV3-1/TRBV3-2	TRBJ1-5	TRBD1	TGTGCCAGCAGCCCGGATGGACAGGGAGGACAGCCCCAGCATTTT	CASSPDGQGGQPQHF
NA	TRBV5-4	TRBJ1-1	TRBD1	TGTGCCAGCAGACTAAGGGGGCCTGGCACTGAAGCTTTCTTT	CASRLRGPGTEAFF
NA	TRBV28	TRBJ1-5	NA	TGTGCCAGCGCAGAGAGCAATCAGCCCCAGCATTTT	CASAESNQPQHF
once	TRBV27	TRBJ2-1	TRBD1	TGTGCCAGCAGTCCTAGTCAGGGGGACTCCTACAATGAGCAGTTCTTC	CASSPSQGDSYNEQFF
NA	TRBV2	TRBJ2-7	NA	TGTGCCAGCAGTGTAGAGGGCCCTATTACCTCCGAGCAGTACTTC	CASSVEGPITSEQYF
NA	TRBV5-4	TRBJ2-7	TRBD2	TGTGCCAGCAGCCGGGTAGGGACTAGCGGCTACGAGCAGTACTTC	CASSRVGTSGYEQYF
NA	TRBV4-2	TRBJ2-7	NA	TGTGCCAGCAGCCAAGGGTTAGCGAACGAGCAGTACTTC	CASSQGLANEQYF
NA	TRBV7-8	TRBJ1-2	NA	TGTGCCAGCAGTTATAGGGCGCAGGGTCGGCGGGATAACTATGGCTACACCTTC	CASSYRAQGRRDNYGYTF
NA	TRBV28	TRBJ2-2	NA	TGTGCCTTGGGGGTGCTTGACACCGGGGAGCTGTTTTTT	CALGVLDTGELFF
NA	TRBV6-5	TRBJ1-2	TRBD1	TGTGCCAGCAGTAGCGCCGGGACAGGGGACGGCTACACCTTC	CASSSAGTGDGYTF
NA	TRBV28	TRBJ1-3	NA	TGTGCCAGCAGTTCACCAACCACCCCTGGAAACACCATATATTTT	CASSSPTTPGNTIYF
NA	TRBV18	TRBJ1-3	NA	TGTGCCAGCTCACCAAGCTCCGCTTCCTCTGGAAACACCATATATTTT	CASSPSSASSGNTIYF
once	TRBV15	TRBJ2-3	TRBD2	TGTGCCACCAGCCGAGACCCTCGACTAGCGGGCCCCACAGATACGCAGTATTTT	CATSRDPRLAGPTDTQYF
NA	TRBV29-1	TRBJ1-2	NA	TGCAGCGTTGTCGGAGGAGAAGGCTATGGCTACACCTTC	CSVVGGEGYGYTF